Following are 26 T cell receptor beta chains from one sample sequenced in a study of blood T cell repertoires in COVID-19. Clones were sequenced by immunoSEQ multiplex PCR, and TCRdb holds only the in-frame ones, with some missing. The table shows 160,000 or so clones, with more than 65% occurring only once. The sample comprised peripheral blood. The receptor set was obtained from a woman aged 45-59 years with acute or convalescent COVID-19.

The V and J genes are TRBV3-1 (or the pseudogene TRBV3-2) and TRBJ1-2; possibly TRBD1 for D (6 bases). V gave up 1 base and J gave up 8 bases, with 17 bases separating them. Germline assignment: CDR1 LGHDT and CDR2 YNNKEL (reference sequence). The CDR3 is 15 amino acids. The CDR3, as DNA: TGTGCCAGCAGCCAAGGGTTCGGGGGGCGTAGGGGCTACACCTTC. Its translation: CASSQGFGGRRGYTF.

This clone appeared once. V gene TRBV5-1 combines with J gene TRBJ1-2, with 7 bases identical to TRBD1. Trimming cost V 0 bases and J 4 bases; bases outside gene matches: 3. Per germline, CDR1 SGHRS and CDR2 YFSETQ. CDR3 length: 14 amino acids. CDR3 DNA sequence: TGCGCCAGCAGCTTGGATTCAGGGGGCTATGGCTACACCTTC. It codes for CASSLDSGGYGYTF.

This chain uses TRBV5-4 with TRBJ2-5; tentative D call: TRBD1 (6 bases). Germline V gives CDR1 SGHNT, CDR2 YYREEE (reference sequence). The CDR3 totals 19 residues. Deletions cut 2 bases from V and 0 bases from J, with 23 bases between. CDR3 DNA sequence: TGTGCCAGCAGCTTACAGGGAAGTCCCAAAAAAATTTACCAAGAGACCCAGTACTTC. This translates into CASSLQGSPKKIYQETQYF. Using reference TRBV5-4 and TRBJ2-5 for the parts outside the CDR3, the full variable domain is ETGVTQSPTHLIKTRGQQVTLRCSSQSGHNTVSWYQQALGQGPQFIFQYYREEENGRGNFPPRFSGLQFPNYSSELNVNALELDDSALYLCASSLQGSPKKIYQETQYFGPGTRLLVL.

The V and J genes are TRBV7-8 and TRBJ1-5; D not resolved. The CDR3 length is 14 residues. The germline gives CDR1 SGHVS, CDR2 FQNEAQ. V was cut by 1 base and J by 7 bases, with 11 bases left in between. The CDR3 bases are TGTGCCAGCAGCTTAGAAGAGGTTGGACAGCCCCAGCATTTT. It is translated as CASSLEEVGQPQHF.

J is TRBJ1-2 and V is TRBV7-2; D remains ambiguous. V lost 2 bases, J lost 3 bases, and 4 bases lay in between. Germline CDR1 and CDR2: SGHTA and FQGNSA. The CDR3 is 12 amino acids. Here the CDR3 reads CASSLPDYGYTF. The CDR3 DNA reads TGTGCCAGCAGCTTACCGGACTATGGCTACACCTTC.

This clone was picked up one time. V is TRBV7-2 and J is TRBJ2-7; TRBD2 agrees at 12 bases. Germline V gene sequence: CDR1 SGHTA, CDR2 FQGNSA. The length of the CDR3 is 14 residues. Losses at the gene ends were 6 bases for V and 4 bases for J; bases not matched to a gene: 4. Here the CDR3 reads CASSIGLAGYEQYF. CDR3 nucleotide sequence: TGTGCCAGCAGTATAGGACTAGCGGGGTACGAGCAGTACTTC.

The chain uses TRBV5-1 and TRBJ1-3; TRBD1 agrees at 10 bases. V was pared by 4 bases and J by 4 bases, with 14 bases of the junction left unmatched. Germline V gives CDR1 SGHRS, CDR2 YFSETQ. This CDR3 has 18 residues. Written as DNA, the CDR3 is TGCGCCAGCAGCCCGGCCGTTGTTGACAGGGGGCTGGGAAACACCATATATTTT. Residues: CASSPAVVDRGLGNTIYF.

This clone showed up just once. The chain carries TRBV12-3 or TRBV12-4 and TRBJ1-5, with a tentative D call TRBD1 (5 bases). V was clipped by 1 base and J by 9 bases, with 7 bases between them. CDR3 size: 12 residues. In DNA, the CDR3 is TGTGCCAGCAGTTTAGAGGGGTTGCCCCAGCATTTT. Translating it yields CASSLEGLPQHF.

The V gene is TRBV18, the J gene TRBJ2-5, with D tentatively TRBD1 (5 bases). Per the germline V gene, CDR1 is KGHSH and CDR2 is LQKENI. This CDR3 has 15 residues. The V end was cut by 8 bases, the J end by 1 base, with 17 bases between. CDR3 DNA sequence: TGTGCCAGCGCAGGGCGATCGTGGGGCCAAGAGACCCAGTACTTC. Translating it yields CASAGRSWGQETQYF.

The chain couples TRBV7-2 to TRBJ2-7; 10 bases map to TRBD2. The CDR3 consists of 16 residues. CDR1 and CDR2 from the germline V gene are SGHTA and FQGNSA. V was clipped by 1 base and J by 0 bases; unmatched bases: 3. Here the CDR3 reads CASSLVASGGSYEQYF. CDR3 nucleotides: TGTGCCAGCAGCTTAGTGGCTAGCGGGGGCTCCTACGAGCAGTACTTC. The full variable domain, rest sourced from reference TRBV7-2 and TRBJ2-7, is GAGVSQSPSNKVTEKGKDVELRCDPISGHTALYWYRQSLGQGLEFLIYFQGNSAPDKSGLPSDRFSAERTGGSVSTLTIQRTQQEDSAVYLCASSLVASGGSYEQYFGPGTRLTVT.

V and J are TRBV6-2 or TRBV6-3 and TRBJ1-2; the D is unclear. Germline-derived CDR1 and CDR2 are MNHEY and SVGEGT. This CDR3 is built from 17 residues. V lost 6 bases and J lost 1, with 21 bases in between. DNA of the CDR3: TGTGCCAGCAGCCCTTTCCTTGCCCAAGTCGGTAACTATGGCTACACCTTC. Residues: CASSPFLAQVGNYGYTF.

The J gene is TRBJ1-2, the V gene TRBV18; TRBD1 matches 8 bases. The V and J ends lost 2 bases and 6 bases, in that order; junction bases with no gene match: 5. The CDR3 runs to 14 residues. CDR1 and CDR2 (germline): KGHSH, LQKENI. The chain's CDR3 is CASSPTTGVDGYTF. The CDR3 region has the DNA TGTGCCAGCTCACCAACGACAGGGGTGGATGGCTACACCTTC.

The chain is built from TRBV9 and TRBJ1-4, with 8 bases aligning to TRBD1. The CDR3 is 16 residues long. The V segment lost 0 bases and the J segment 7 bases; nucleotides outside the gene matches: 8. Germline lookup yields CDR1 SGDLS and CDR2 YYNGEE. The CDR3 DNA reads as TGTGCCAGCAGCGTAGCTCCCGGACAGGGTGGTGAAAAACTGTTTTTT. Protein sequence: CASSVAPGQGGEKLFF.

This chain uses TRBV21-1 with TRBJ1-3. TRBV21-1 is noted as a pseudogene. This CDR3 is built from 18 residues. The DNA of the CDR3 is TGTGCCAGCAGCCTACACTGGCGGCGCCCCGGCTCTGGAAACACCATATATTTT. This codes for CASSLHWRRPGSGNTIYF.

The chain recombines TRBV15 with TRBJ1-2; D unclear. The CDR3 sequence is 14 residues long. The V end lost 1 base, the J end lost 6 bases, and 12 bases lay between the germline ends. Germline assignment: CDR1 LNHNV and CDR2 YYDKDF (reference sequence). CDR3 sequence reads: CATSRVGSIHGYTF. For the CDR3, the DNA is TGTGCCACCAGCAGAGTTGGCTCGATCCATGGCTACACCTTC.

The chain couples TRBV7-2 to TRBJ2-7, with D possibly TRBD1 on 6 matching bases. This CDR3 spans 13 amino acids. The germline gives CDR1 SGHTA, CDR2 FQGNSA. Deletions cut 5 bases from V and 2 bases from J, with 10 bases between. The CDR3 coding sequence is TGTGCCAGCAGCACCCGACAGGCCTACGAGCAGTACTTC. Its translation is CASSTRQAYEQYF.

The chain is built from TRBV2 and TRBJ2-5, with 9 bases lining up with TRBD2. Germline V gene sequence: CDR1 SNHLY, CDR2 FYNNEI. The trim removed 5 bases at V and 2 bases at J, leaving 6 bases unmatched. CDR3 length: 15 amino acids. The DNA of the CDR3 is TGTGCCAGCAGTAATCAGCGGGGGGCACAAGAGACCCAGTACTTC. It is translated as CASSNQRGAQETQYF.

The V gene is TRBV10-2, the J gene TRBJ1-2; 9 nucleotides line up with TRBD1. Germline values: CDR1 WSHSY, CDR2 SAAADI. This CDR3 is built from 18 residues. V was clipped by 7 bases and J by 4 bases; unmatched bases: 19. CDR3 DNA sequence: TGCGCCAGCATTGACGACCCGGGACAGGGATTGTCAATCTATGGCTACACCTTC. Amino acid sequence: CASIDDPGQGLSIYGYTF.

The rearrangement uses TRBV25-1 and TRBJ1-2; D call uncertain. The germline V gene has CDR1 MGHDK and CDR2 SYGVNS. V was pared by 3 bases and J by 9 bases, with 8 bases between. CDR3 length equals 11 residues. Here the CDR3 DNA reads TGTGCCAGCAGTGATGACTTCAGCTACACCTTC. Translating it yields CASSDDFSYTF.

This rearrangement joins TRBV4-1 to TRBJ2-1; D might be TRBD2 (5 bases). Germline V CDR1 and CDR2: MGHRA, YSYEKL. The CDR3 sequence is 15 residues long. V was cut by 4 bases and J by 7 bases, with 17 bases left in between. CDR3 nucleotides: TGCGCCAGCAGCCTAGCACTCGGTCGCGGGAATGAGCAGTTCTTC. Translated: CASSLALGRGNEQFF.

The V call is TRBV18, the J call TRBJ2-7; TRBD1 is a possible D gene (6 bases). Germline V lookup: CDR1 KGHSH, CDR2 LQKENI. The CDR3 has 13 amino acids. The V and J ends lost 5 bases and 1 base respectively, with 9 bases between them. The CDR3 is CASSIQGSYEQYF. CDR3 in DNA: TGTGCCAGCTCAATACAGGGATCCTACGAGCAGTACTTC.

The chain has TRBV19 and TRBJ2-2, with D perhaps matching TRBD1 (7 bases). Germline V gene sequence: CDR1 LNHDA, CDR2 SQIVND (reference sequence). With 5 bases removed from V and 10 bases from J, the gap between germline ends came to 20 bases. This CDR3 has 15 residues. Here the CDR3 DNA reads TGTGCCAGTAGTCCACAGGGGACTCTGGGAAAGGAGCTGTTTTTT. Amino acid sequence: CASSPQGTLGKELFF.

V is TRBV4-1 and J is TRBJ1-1, with D hard to call. The CDR3 length is 14 residues. The V end lost 2 bases, the J end lost 1 base, and 8 bases lay between the germline ends. In germline, CDR1 is MGHRA, CDR2 YSYEKL. CDR3 DNA: TGCGCCAGCAGCCAACCGGTCCCGAACACTGAAGCTTTCTTT. This encodes CASSQPVPNTEAFF.

V and J are TRBV10-2 and TRBJ2-2; the D is unclear. Per the germline V gene, CDR1 is WSHSY and CDR2 is SAAADI. The CDR3 is 15 residues long. Trimming removed 4 bases from V and 5 bases from J, with 14 bases in between. Here the CDR3 DNA reads TGCGCCAGCAGTGGAGGTAGTGTTGGAACCGGGGAGCTGTTTTTT. It yields the protein CASSGGSVGTGELFF.

The chain combines TRBV4-3 with TRBJ1-6; 10 nucleotides agree with TRBD1. With V trimmed by 0 bases and J by 9 bases, 5 bases remained unmatched. CDR1 and CDR2 from the germline V gene are LGHNA and YSLEER. CDR3 length: 16 residues. Here the CDR3 reads CASSQEIDRGRSPLHF. CDR3 bases: TGCGCCAGCAGCCAAGAGATCGACAGGGGGCGTTCACCCCTCCACTTT.

The rearrangement joins TRBV6-1 to TRBJ2-7, with D perhaps TRBD1 (5 bases). Germline-derived CDR1 and CDR2 are MNHNS and SASEGT. CDR3 length: 18 amino acids. The germline V and J ends were trimmed by 2 bases and 5 bases, with 25 bases remaining between them. CDR3 protein: CASSEFRGADLSLDEQYF. Here the CDR3 DNA reads TGTGCCAGCAGTGAATTTCGTGGGGCGGATCTTTCCCTGGACGAGCAGTACTTC.